This T cell receptor (beta chain) was profiled in a study of blood T cell repertoires in COVID-19. Study details: Italy, Spain and the United States were the sources of the convalescent and acute COVID-19 samples.

CDR3 length: 17 amino acids. With 3 bases clipped from V and 1 base from J, the junction kept 12 bases outside the gene matches. Germline assignment: CDR1 SGDLS and CDR2 YYNGEE. Here immunoSEQ multiplex PCR was the method, and the copy in TCRdb shows in-frame clones only, minus some. This sample yields 200,000 to 250,000 clones, of which 70% to 85% are seen a single time; 3% to 4% belongs to the top ten. Researchers sorted participants into cohorts using their self-reported clinical history. The study counted Cohort 3 donors as recovered given two negative PCRs, clearance, or symptom resolution. The chain couples TRBV9 to TRBJ1-2; 7 positions match TRBD1. What was sequenced was PBMCs or T cells enriched from blood (not recorded which). The receptor was derived from a woman aged 55-69 years who had recovered from COVID-19. The CDR3 reads CASSEGGQPMVNYGYTF. DNA of the CDR3: TGTGCCAGCAGCGAGGGGGGACAGCCTATGGTTAACTATGGCTACACCTTC.